Listed below are T cell receptor beta chains from one sample, sequenced in a study of blood T cells in healthy people across ages. TCRdb redid the calling of the 5' RACE reads with MiXCR, one entry per CDR3 protein. In the table there are 450,000 to 600,000 distinct CDR3 sequences, about 26% of which are singletons. This sample was also put to use in a study of T cells of mothers and their children.

The sequenced sample consisted of blood. These receptors all stem from a boy under 10 years old in good health. CDR3s include the opening cysteine and the closing phenylalanine or tryptophan. The D gene is left open where the match is weak. Clone size is given for some rows only: seen once, a few or many times, or a class if the clone is expanded.

>TRBV10-3|14|few|TRBD1|TRBJ1-4
CAIRRQGTNEKLFF
TGTGCCATCAGGAGACAGGGAACTAATGAAAAACTGTTTTTT
>TRBV6-6|15|few|-|TRBJ2-2
CASSYSAVPTGELFF
TGTGCCAGCAGTTACTCGGCAGTGCCTACCGGGGAGCTGTTTTTT
>TRBV11-2|15|-|-|TRBJ2-1
CASSLDSLSYNEQFF
TGTGCCAGCAGCTTAGATAGCCTCTCCTACAATGAGCAGTTCTTC
>TRBV14|14|-|-|TRBJ1-6
CASSFDWGNSPLHF
TGTGCCAGCAGCTTTGACTGGGGGAATTCACCCCTCCACTTT
>TRBV20-1|15|-|TRBD2|TRBJ2-4
CSARGDRGRTYIQYF
TGCAGTGCTAGAGGAGATCGCGGGAGAACCTACATTCAGTACTTC
>TRBV28|16|few|TRBD2|TRBJ2-3
CASSLWASGRADTQYF
TGTGCCAGCAGTTTATGGGCTAGCGGGAGGGCAGATACGCAGTATTTT
>TRBV2|15|-|-|TRBJ2-5
CASSGDRASQETQYF
TGTGCCAGCAGCGGCGACAGAGCGTCCCAAGAGACCCAGTACTTC
>TRBV11-1|14|few|TRBD1|TRBJ2-5
CASSRQGYDETQYF
TGTGCCAGCAGCCGACAGGGTTACGATGAGACCCAGTACTTC
>TRBV20-1|15|-|TRBD2|TRBJ2-3
CSARSLAGPTDTQYF
TGCAGTGCTAGGTCACTAGCGGGGCCCACAGATACGCAGTATTTT
>TRBV12-3/TRBV12-4|14|-|-|TRBJ2-7
CASSFDRIGGEQYF
TGTGCCAGCAGTTTTGACAGGATTGGAGGCGAGCAGTACTTC
>TRBV7-9|11|few|-|TRBJ2-1
CASSRYDEQFF
TGTGCCAGCAGCAGGTACGATGAGCAGTTCTTC
>TRBV20-1|19|-|TRBD2|TRBJ2-4
CSALPSGGAKGLAKNIQYF
TGCAGTGCTCTACCTAGCGGGGGGGCAAAGGGCCTAGCCAAAAACATTCAGTACTTC
>TRBV20-1|14|few|TRBD2|TRBJ2-1
CSARDAGGPNEQFF
TGCAGTGCTAGAGATGCGGGAGGGCCTAATGAGCAGTTCTTC